This T cell receptor (beta chain) was profiled in a study of regulatory T cells in long-lasting Graves disease. Libraries of TCR beta came from iRepertoire HTBI primers plus Arm-PCR of CDR3 regions. TCRdb reanalysed the multiplex PCR reads using MiXCR and keeps one entry per CDR3 protein. Of 450,000 to 650,000 distinct CDR3 sequences listed, approximately 16% were seen once; the top ten hold 25%. This CDR3 contains 13 residues. The germline CDR1 and CDR2 sequences are KGHSH and LQKENI. Time point noted: newly diagnosed GD, antithyroid drugs for less than 3 months. Making the TCR library involved RNA that had been extracted from PBMCs. Turning to this clonotype: One end of the junction fails to match germline, which may point to a read error.

The same data also went into a second study, on T cells in Graves' hyperthyroidism and ophthalmopathy.

The sequence was obtained from a woman aged 40 to 65 with Graves disease. This chain joins TRBV18 and TRBJ1-2; D perhaps matches TRBD1 (5 bases). Sequencing used peripheral blood mononuclear cells (PBMCs), obtained at new diagnosis, from a patient treated with antithyroid drugs. CDR3 sequence (DNA): TGTGCCAGCTCACCACGGAGTCGGGGGTTTATATTATTC. As protein: CASSPRSRGFILF. The full variable domain, completed using reference TRBV18 and TRBJ1-2, is NAGVMQNPRHLVRRRGQEARLRCSPMKGHSHVYWYRQLPEEGLKFMVYLQKENIIDESGMPKERFSAEFPKEGPSILRIQQVVRGDSAAYFCASSPRSRGFILFGSGTRLTVV.